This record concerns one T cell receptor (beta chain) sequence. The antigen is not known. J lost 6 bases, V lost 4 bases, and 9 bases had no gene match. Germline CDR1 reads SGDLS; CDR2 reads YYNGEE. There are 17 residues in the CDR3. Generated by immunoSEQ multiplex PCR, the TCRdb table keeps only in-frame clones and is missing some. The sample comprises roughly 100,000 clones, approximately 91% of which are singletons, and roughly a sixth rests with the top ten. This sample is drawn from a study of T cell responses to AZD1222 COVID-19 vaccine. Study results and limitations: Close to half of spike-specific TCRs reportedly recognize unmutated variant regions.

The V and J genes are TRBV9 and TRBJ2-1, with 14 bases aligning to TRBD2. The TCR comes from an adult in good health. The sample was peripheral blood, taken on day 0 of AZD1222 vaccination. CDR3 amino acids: CASSLIPGLAGVNEQFF. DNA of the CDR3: TGTGCCAGCAGCCTAATACCGGGACTAGCGGGGGTCAATGAGCAGTTCTTC.